This T cell receptor (beta chain) emerged from a study of CD8 T cells in Susac syndrome. Remarks on this clonotype: The antigen remains unidentified.

RNA in amounts of about 0.45 to 1 ug was reverse transcribed with random hexamers. From the immunoSEQ multiplex PCR reads, TCRdb called clonotypes with MiXCR, one entry per CDR3 protein. The table lists 150,000 to 190,000 distinct CDR3 sequences, 90% to 95% of them singletons. Trimming shortened V by 0 bases and J by 9 bases, and 15 bases separated the two germline ends. CDR1 is SNHLY, CDR2 FYNNEI, per germline. The length of the CDR3 is 15 residues. Points from the study as a whole: As the study acknowledged, the number of individuals who were part of its TCR sequencing and HLA analysis was relatively small.

The sample was CD4+ T cells from PBMCs. The chain carries TRBV2 and TRBJ2-4; TRBD2 is a possible D gene (5 bases). This receptor was taken from a human donor with Susac syndrome. The CDR3 nucleotides read TGTGCCAGCAGTGAAGCCTTGAGGGTTTCCGCCATTCAGTACTTC. Its translation: CASSEALRVSAIQYF.